This T cell receptor (beta chain) is from a study of CD8 T cells in ankylosing spondylitis. General study results and limits: Disease-linked clones reportedly concentrated significantly in matched ankylosing spondylitis synovial fluid. Typical of ankylosing spondylitis blood, it appeared, was a TCR beta motif of seven to nine highly homologous variants.

Quantitative 5'-RACE was performed with molecular barcodes, and it yielded the TCR beta libraries. TCRdb recomputed calls from the 5' RACE reads with MiXCR, one row per CDR3 protein. This table holds fewer than 550,000 distinct CDR3 sequences, 5.3% found once. This clonotype was seen many times. Antigen unknown. CDR1 is DFQATT and CDR2 is SNEGSKA in the germline V gene (reference sequence). The CDR3 spans 17 residues. The junction had 16 bases not matched to a gene; V was cut back by 6 bases and J by 3 bases. This sequence originates from a male donor with ankylosing spondylitis. The rearrangement uses TRBV20-1 and TRBJ2-1, with 8 bases that match TRBD2. The material sequenced was blood, either unsorted or a sorted T cell fraction (not recorded which). CDR3 sequence (DNA): TGCAGTGCCCCCAGAGGATTAGCGGGAAGATTCTACAATGAGCAGTTCTTC. It codes for CSAPRGLAGRFYNEQFF.